These 18 T cell receptor beta chains originate from one sample sequenced in a study of blood T cell repertoires in COVID-19. Clones were sequenced by immunoSEQ multiplex PCR, and TCRdb holds only the in-frame ones, with some missing. The sample lists 200,000 to 300,000 clones; roughly 86% were seen once. The specimen was peripheral blood. The receptors shown here come from a man aged 45-60 years with acute or convalescent COVID-19.

This clone was found a few times. The V and J genes are TRBV12-3 or TRBV12-4 and TRBJ1-2; perhaps TRBD1 as D (6 bases). Trimming took off 6 bases at V and 4 bases at J, with 12 bases between the two ends. This CDR3 spans 13 amino acids. The CDR3 loop reads CASSVRGGYGYTF. The CDR3 coding sequence is TGTGCCAGCAGCGTCAGGGGTGGCTATGGCTACACCTTC.

The rearrangement links TRBV10-3 to TRBJ1-1; possible D gene TRBD1, 5 bases. This CDR3 region has 12 residues. Germline V gene sequence: CDR1 ENHRY, CDR2 SYGVKD. Trimming removed 4 bases from V and 3 bases from J, with 6 bases in between. The CDR3 region has the DNA TGTGCCATCAGTGGGGGGGACACTGAAGCTTTCTTT. Translating it yields CAISGGDTEAFF.

The chain uses TRBV30 and TRBJ1-4; the match to TRBD1 covers 7 bases. CDR1 is GTSNPN, CDR2 SVGIG, per germline (reference sequence). The CDR3 loop spans 13 amino acids. V dropped 1 base and J dropped 7; count of bases not matched to a gene: 3. In nucleotides, the CDR3 is TGTGCCTGGAGTGAGGGGGCGGGTGAAAAACTGTTTTTT. Protein sequence: CAWSEGAGEKLFF.

The chain's CDR3 is CSASLGLEQYF. The CDR3 nucleotides read TGCAGTGCTAGCCTGGGACTCGAGCAGTACTTC. The chain links TRBV20-1 to TRBJ2-7, with a weak D call TRBD2 (6 bases). The CDR3 covers 11 residues. Germline values: CDR1 DFQATT, CDR2 SNEGSKA (reference sequence). The V gene lost 3 bases and the J gene lost 6 bases, with 9 bases spanning the gap.

The chain employs TRBV27 and TRBJ2-3, with D perhaps TRBD2 (6 bases). The CDR3 contains 15 residues. Deletions cut 3 bases from V and 1 base from J, with 11 bases between. Germline values: CDR1 MNHEY, CDR2 SMNVEV (reference sequence). CDR3 in amino acids: CASSLSGWGTDTQYF. The CDR3 region has the DNA TGTGCCAGCAGTTTGAGCGGGTGGGGCACAGATACGCAGTATTTT.

The count of this clone is one. The chain links TRBV24-1 to TRBJ1-5, with 7 bases lining up with TRBD1. Germline V gene lookup returns CDR1 KGHDR and CDR2 SFDVKD. V dropped 7 bases and J dropped 6; count of bases not matched to a gene: 8. This CDR3 is 14 amino acids long. CDR3 amino acids: CATSATGAGQPQHF. CDR3 nucleotides: TGTGCCACCAGCGCTACAGGGGCGGGTCAGCCCCAGCATTTT.

This chain uses TRBV11-2 with TRBJ2-3; weak D call: TRBD2 (6 bases). V lost 0 bases and J 4 bases, leaving 17 bases between the germline ends. This CDR3 contains 17 residues. CDR1 is SGHAT and CDR2 is FQNNGV in the germline V gene. CDR3 sequence reads: CASSLDGGREHPDTQYF. CDR3 nucleotides: TGTGCCAGCAGCTTAGATGGTGGCCGGGAGCACCCAGATACGCAGTATTTT.

CDR3 sequence (DNA): TGTGCCACCAGCAGAGGCGGAGGGACAGAGACCCAGTACTTC. It codes for CATSRGGGTETQYF. The chain recombines TRBV15 with TRBJ2-5; tentative D call: TRBD2 (6 bases). CDR1 and CDR2 from the germline V gene are LNHNV and YYDKDF (reference sequence). The V end lost 1 base, the J end lost 4 bases, and 10 bases lay between the germline ends. The length of the CDR3 is 14 residues.

This clone was observed once. The chain has TRBV4-1 and TRBJ2-7; 7 bases align to TRBD1. The trim removed 2 bases at V and 2 bases at J, leaving 6 bases unmatched. The CDR3 sequence is 15 residues long. Germline CDR1 reads MGHRA; CDR2 reads YSYEKL. The CDR3 DNA sequence: TGCGCCAGCAGCCAAACCGAGCAGGGGGCCTACGAGCAGTACTTC. Residues: CASSQTEQGAYEQYF.

The chain joins TRBV29-1 to TRBJ2-5; no definite D call. The germline CDR1 and CDR2 sequences are SQVTM and ANQGSEA. This CDR3 comprises 12 residues. V shed 4 bases and J shed 5 bases, with 11 bases lying between them. CDR3 DNA sequence: TGCAGCGTTGTTGGGCAGTGGGAGACCCAGTACTTC. Its translation is CSVVGQWETQYF. The variable domain in full, completed from reference TRBV29-1 and TRBJ2-5, reads SAVISQKPSRDICQRGTSLTIQCQVDSQVTMMFWYRQQPGQSLTLIATANQGSEATYESGFVIDKFPISRPNLTFSTLTVSNMSPEDSSIYLCSVVGQWETQYFGPGTRLLVL.

The chain joins TRBV18 to TRBJ2-1, with TRBD2 matching over 7 bases. V shed 2 bases, J shed 9 bases, and the junction held 1 base outside the gene matches. The germline V gene has CDR1 KGHSH and CDR2 LQKENI. The CDR3 totals 12 residues. The CDR3 protein is CASSPREGEQFF. The CDR3, as DNA: TGTGCCAGCTCACCAAGGGAGGGTGAGCAGTTCTTC.

The J gene is TRBJ1-1, the V gene TRBV11-3, with D possibly being TRBD1 (6 bases). CDR1 and CDR2 (germline): SGHNT, YENEEA. The CDR3 sequence is 14 residues long. Deletions cut 1 base from V and 7 bases from J, with 13 bases between. The DNA for the CDR3 is TGTGCCAGCAGCTTAGTAAAAGGGGGTAATGAAGCTTTCTTT. Residues: CASSLVKGGNEAFF.

The CDR3 reads CASRAGSEAGELFF. The CDR3, as DNA: TGCGCCAGCAGAGCGGGATCCGAGGCCGGGGAGCTGTTTTTT. The chain has TRBV10-1 and TRBJ2-2; 7 positions match TRBD2. J gave up 6 bases and V 6 bases, and 7 bases lay outside the gene matches. The CDR3 covers 14 residues. The germline gives CDR1 WNHNN, CDR2 SYGVQD (reference sequence).

The chain recombines TRBV7-9 with TRBJ1-4; TRBD1 might be the D (6 bases). V gave up 1 base and J gave up 5 bases, with 11 bases separating them. Germline V CDR1 and CDR2: SEHNR, FQNEAQ (reference sequence). This CDR3 region has 15 residues. The CDR3 here is CASSLDGGANEKLFF. DNA of the CDR3: TGTGCCAGCAGCTTAGATGGGGGCGCGAATGAAAAACTGTTTTTT.

This chain links TRBV6-5 with TRBJ2-3; 9 nucleotides align to TRBD1. The CDR3 is 15 amino acids. After removal of 2 bases from V and 0 bases from J, the junction contained 0 bases not matched to a gene. Germline CDR1 MNHEY, CDR2 SVGAGI. CDR3 nucleotide sequence: TGTGCCAGCAGTTACGGGACAGGGAGCACAGATACGCAGTATTTT. Its translation is CASSYGTGSTDTQYF.

The rearrangement links TRBV10-1 to TRBJ2-3; D is perhaps TRBD1 (6 bases). The germline gives CDR1 WNHNN, CDR2 SYGVQD (reference sequence). The CDR3 is 19 amino acids. The V end was cut by 4 bases, the J end by 2 bases, with 25 bases between. The CDR3 is CASSGDRSGSWTYTDTQYF. The CDR3 DNA reads as TGCGCCAGCAGTGGAGACAGGTCGGGTTCCTGGACCTACACAGATACGCAGTATTTT.

The chain has TRBV27 and TRBJ1-2, with 9 positions matching TRBD1. CDR1 is MNHEY, CDR2 SMNVEV, per germline (reference sequence). The CDR3 is 17 residues long. Trimming cost V 4 bases and J 8 bases; bases outside gene matches: 17. The CDR3 here is CASSSPTRTGVSRGYTF. The DNA of the CDR3 is TGTGCCAGCAGTTCCCCCACCCGGACAGGGGTTTCGAGGGGCTACACCTTC.

V and J are TRBV19 and TRBJ2-5; D ambiguous. CDR1 and CDR2 (germline): LNHDA, SQIVND (reference sequence). The CDR3 contains 16 residues. Trimming cost V 6 bases and J 5 bases, with 22 bases left between them. Written as DNA, the CDR3 is TGTGCCAGTAGGCCCTCTTCCGCCAGTTCCAGTGAGACCCAGTACTTC. It codes for CASRPSSASSSETQYF.